The 2 T cell receptor beta chains reported below all come from one sample, sequenced in a study of CD8 T cells in ankylosing spondylitis. TCRdb redid the calling of the 5' RACE reads with MiXCR, one entry per CDR3 protein. The sample lists some 120,000 distinct CDR3 sequences, approximately 13% seen once, with 2.5% to 3% in the top ten. Material: blood, either unsorted or a sorted T cell fraction (not recorded which). The receptors derive from a female donor with ankylosing spondylitis or in good health (not recorded which).

This chain links TRBV25-1 with TRBJ2-5, with unresolved D. The V gene's germline CDR1 is MGHDK and CDR2 SYGVNS. Trimming stripped 0 bases from V and 4 bases from J, with 3 bases between. This CDR3 spans 12 amino acids. CDR3 DNA: TGTGCCAGCAGTGAATATAGAGAGACCCAGTACTTC. This translates into CASSEYRETQYF.

This clonotype has a count of ten or more. This chain uses TRBV20-1 with TRBJ2-1, with 8 bases identical to TRBD2. Germline CDR1 and CDR2: DFQATT and SNEGSKA (reference sequence). The V and J ends lost 7 bases and 6 bases, in that order; junction bases with no gene match: 17. The CDR3 length is 16 residues. This CDR3 reads CSGRGSGLVISNEQFF. Written as DNA, the CDR3 is TGCAGTGGGAGGGGATCGGGACTAGTAATCAGCAATGAGCAGTTCTTC.